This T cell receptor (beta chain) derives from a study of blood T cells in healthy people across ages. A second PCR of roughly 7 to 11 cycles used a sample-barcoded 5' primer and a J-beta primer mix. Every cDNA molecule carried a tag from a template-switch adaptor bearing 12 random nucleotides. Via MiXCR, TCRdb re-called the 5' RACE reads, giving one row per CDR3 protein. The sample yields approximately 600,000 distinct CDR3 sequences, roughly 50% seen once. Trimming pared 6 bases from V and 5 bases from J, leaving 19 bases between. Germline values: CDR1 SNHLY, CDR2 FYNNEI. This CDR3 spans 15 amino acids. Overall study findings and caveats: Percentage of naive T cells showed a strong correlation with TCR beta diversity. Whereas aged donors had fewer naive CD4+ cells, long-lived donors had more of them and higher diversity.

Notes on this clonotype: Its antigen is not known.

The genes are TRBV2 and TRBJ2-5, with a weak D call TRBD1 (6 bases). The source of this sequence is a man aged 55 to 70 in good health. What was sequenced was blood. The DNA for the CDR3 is TGTGCCAGCAGCCTTTCAGATTACAGGGCGGAGACCCAGTACTTC. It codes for CASSLSDYRAETQYF.